This T cell receptor (beta chain) was documented in a study of T-cell memory formation after mild COVID-19. Study-level background: Clusters of TCRs were largely donor specific.

Losses at the gene ends were 3 bases for V and 2 bases for J; bases not matched to a gene: 6. Germline V gene lookup returns CDR1 KGHSH and CDR2 LQKENI. This CDR3 is built from 15 residues. This clonotype was observed a few times. Its antigen is unknown. Whole-study results and caveats: Pre-infection memory contained some responding clones, which suggested that cross-reactive memory had joined. Day 15 to 85 contracting clones showed balanced CD4/CD8; later expanders leaned CD4+.

The 5'RACE method, run with constant-segment primers, produced TCR alpha and TCR beta cDNA libraries (carrying sample barcodes and UMIs). TCRdb ran MiXCR on the 5' RACE reads and lists one entry per CDR3 protein. The data contain a few hundred thousand distinct CDR3 sequences, over 11% of them singletons. This receptor was obtained from a man younger than 35 who had mild COVID-19 (a few samples of this study predate the infection). Cell type and time point are not known. The sample was PBMCs or a T cell subset sorted from them (not recorded which). This chain uses TRBV18 with TRBJ1-2; 7 nucleotides align to TRBD1. The chain's CDR3 is CASSPQNRGNYGYTF. CDR3 coding DNA: TGTGCCAGCTCACCTCAAAACAGGGGCAACTATGGCTACACCTTC.